This passage covers 27 T cell receptor beta chains from one sample sequenced in a study of CD8 T cells in ankylosing spondylitis. MiXCR was run by TCRdb on the 5' RACE reads, yielding one entry per CDR3 protein. Of 160,000 or so distinct CDR3 sequences in the sample, approximately 10% were seen once. Specimen: blood, either unsorted or a sorted T cell fraction (not recorded which). Every receptor here comes from a female donor with ankylosing spondylitis or in good health (not recorded which).

The table lists this clonotype with a few counts. The genes are TRBV7-2 and TRBJ2-3, with D perhaps being TRBD1 or TRBD2 (5 bases each). Germline values: CDR1 SGHTA, CDR2 FQGNSA. V was clipped by 1 base and J by 6 bases, with 14 bases between them. CDR3 length equals 15 residues. The DNA of the CDR3 is TGTGCCAGCAGCTTAGGGGGGTCAGGACGCGATACGCAGTATTTT. As protein: CASSLGGSGRDTQYF.

V is TRBV12-3 or TRBV12-4 and J is TRBJ1-2; no definite D call. The CDR3 extends over 13 amino acids. Trimming removed 2 bases at V and 4 bases at J, with 8 bases between. CDR3 DNA: TGTGCCAGCAGTTTAAGCCCCTCCTATGGCTACACCTTC. Translated, it gives CASSLSPSYGYTF.

This clonotype was seen only a few times. V usage is TRBV29-1 and J usage is TRBJ1-2; D might be TRBD1 (6 bases). CDR1 is SQVTM, CDR2 ANQGSEA, per germline. V was clipped by 3 bases and J by 3 bases, with 8 bases between them. The CDR3 loop spans 12 amino acids. DNA for the CDR3: TGCAGCGTTGAGGAGGGGGACTATGGCTACACCTTC. Its protein product is CSVEEGDYGYTF.

The V call is TRBV7-6, the J call TRBJ2-7, with TRBD1 identical over 10 bases. From germline, CDR1 is SGHVS and CDR2 FNYEAQ. The CDR3 spans 14 residues. The J segment lost 3 bases and the V segment lost 2 bases, leaving 1 base of the junction unmatched. This chain's CDR3 is CASSLRDRGYEQYF. For the CDR3, the DNA is TGTGCCAGCAGCTTAAGGGACAGGGGCTACGAGCAGTACTTC.

This clonotype has more than one count but fewer than ten. This sequence joins TRBV7-9 and TRBJ1-4; no definite D call. V lost 3 bases and J lost 0, with 5 bases in between. CDR3 length: 14 amino acids. In germline, CDR1 is SEHNR, CDR2 FQNEAQ (reference sequence). Here the CDR3 DNA reads TGTGCCAGCAGCTTCGACGCAACTAATGAAAAACTGTTTTTT. Translation gives CASSFDATNEKLFF. The variable domain in full, with the rest retrieved from reference TRBV7-9 and TRBJ1-4, is DTGVSQNPRHKITKRGQNVTFRCDPISEHNRLYWYRQTLGQGPEFLTYFQNEAQLEKSRLLSDRFSAERPKGSFSTLEIQRTEQGDSAMYLCASSFDATNEKLFFGSGTQLSVL.

The sample holds a few counts of this clonotype. The V and J genes are TRBV23-1 and TRBJ2-1, with a possible D match to TRBD1 (5 bases). TRBV23-1 is designated an ORF whose function remains uncertain. The V gene lost 0 bases and the J gene lost 9 bases, with 9 bases spanning the gap. This CDR3 is 13 amino acids long. The CDR3 protein is CASSQSKTVEQFF. DNA for the CDR3: TGCGCCAGCAGTCAATCCAAGACAGTTGAGCAGTTCTTC.

The CDR3 coding sequence is TGTGCCAGTAGTATATCAGAGAACACAGATACGCAGTATTTT. Amino acid sequence: CASSISENTDTQYF. The chain has TRBV19 and TRBJ2-3; D is undetermined. The CDR3 is made up of 14 amino acids. The V end lost 2 bases, the J end lost 2 bases, and 8 bases lay between the germline ends. CDR1 is LNHDA, CDR2 SQIVND, per germline (reference sequence).

V is TRBV6-1 and J is TRBJ1-4; D uncertain. The germline V gene has CDR1 MNHNS and CDR2 SASEGT. The CDR3 runs to 15 residues. The V end was cut by 5 bases, the J end by 8 bases, with 18 bases between. The CDR3 sequence: CASSPRDRGGEKLFF. CDR3 DNA sequence: TGTGCCAGCAGTCCCCGTGATCGGGGTGGGGAAAAACTGTTTTTT.

V gene TRBV6-5 combines with J gene TRBJ2-7; 7 bases map to TRBD2. V lost 5 bases to trimming and J lost 2 bases; unmatched junction nucleotides: 3. The CDR3 consists of 13 residues. Germline V gene data show CDR1 as MNHEY and CDR2 as SVGAGI. The CDR3 reads CASSNGLAYEQYF. For the CDR3, the DNA is TGTGCCAGCAGTAACGGACTAGCCTACGAGCAGTACTTC.

The chain combines TRBV12-3 or TRBV12-4 with TRBJ1-1, with TRBD1 as a possible D gene (5 bases). V was shortened by 3 bases and J by 3 bases, with 14 bases between the two germline ends. The CDR3 runs 15 residues. The CDR3: CASSFWGTGDTEAFF. For the CDR3, the DNA is TGTGCCAGCAGTTTCTGGGGGACTGGGGACACTGAAGCTTTCTTT.

This clonotype was picked up many times. Here the CDR3 DNA reads TGTGCCAGCATCCCCGTCCGGGCGCTTTCCACTGAAGCTTTCTTT. This codes for CASIPVRALSTEAFF. V is TRBV6-1 and J is TRBJ1-1; no reliable D call. This CDR3 region has 15 residues. Germline assignment: CDR1 MNHNS and CDR2 SASEGT. Trimming removed 7 bases at V and 4 bases at J, with 19 bases between.

This clonotype was observed a handful of times. This chain connects TRBV15 to TRBJ1-5, with a weak D call TRBD1 (6 bases). Trimming pared 4 bases from V and 3 bases from J, leaving 19 bases between. In germline, CDR1 is LNHNV, CDR2 YYDKDF (reference sequence). The CDR3 totals 17 residues. The CDR3 DNA reads TGTGCCACCAGCAAAGATCTCAGGACAGCTCACAATCAGCCCCAGCATTTT. As protein: CATSKDLRTAHNQPQHF.

This clonotype was counted many times. The chain links TRBV7-6 to TRBJ2-7, with D tentatively TRBD2 (5 bases). V gave up 5 bases and J gave up 5 bases, with 10 bases separating them. The germline V gene has CDR1 SGHVS and CDR2 FNYEAQ. CDR3 size: 12 residues. CDR3: CASSQGGHEQYF. The CDR3 bases are TGTGCCAGCAGCCAAGGAGGTCACGAGCAGTACTTC. Full variable domain (missing parts from reference TRBV7-6 and TRBJ2-7): GAGVSQSPRYKVTKRGQDVALRCDPISGHVSLYWYRQALGQGPEFLTYFNYEAQQDKSGLPNDRFSAERPEGSISTLTIQRTEQRDSAMYRCASSQGGHEQYFGPGTRLTVT.

The gene calls are TRBV10-3 and TRBJ2-7; no clear D gene. This CDR3 spans 13 amino acids. CDR1 and CDR2 (germline): ENHRY, SYGVKD. Trimming left V 3 bases short and J 3 bases short, with 9 bases between. CDR3 sequence: CAISDEVDYEQYF. The DNA for the CDR3 is TGTGCCATCAGTGACGAGGTGGACTACGAGCAGTACTTC.

This chain connects TRBV28 to TRBJ2-1; no clear D gene. The V gene's germline CDR1 is MDHEN and CDR2 SYDVKM. This CDR3 is 12 amino acids long. Trimming removed 3 bases at V and 7 bases at J, with 7 bases between. The CDR3 spells CASSFGENEQFF. The CDR3 bases are TGTGCCAGCAGTTTTGGGGAAAATGAGCAGTTCTTC.

This clonotype was counted a few times. The chain is built from TRBV30 and TRBJ1-1; 7 nucleotides line up with TRBD1. Germline V CDR1 and CDR2: GTSNPN, SVGIG (reference sequence). The V and J ends lost 3 bases and 7 bases, in that order; junction bases with no gene match: 17. This CDR3 comprises 16 residues. CDR3 bases: TGTGCCTGGAGAACGAGCGGCCTGAAACAGGGGCTTGAAGCTTTCTTT. Protein product: CAWRTSGLKQGLEAFF. The full variable domain, rest sourced from reference TRBV30 and TRBJ1-1, is SQTIHQWPATLVQPVGSPLSLECTVEGTSNPNLYWYRQAAGRGLQLLFYSVGIGQISSEVPQNLSASRPQDRQFILSSKKLLLSDSGFYLCAWRTSGLKQGLEAFFGQGTRLTVV.

This clonotype appeared a few times. The chain couples TRBV6-2 or TRBV6-3 to TRBJ2-7, with D hard to call. The CDR3 spans 15 residues. Trimming took off 4 bases at V and 0 bases at J, with 13 bases between the two ends. CDR1 is MNHEY and CDR2 is SVGEGT in the germline V gene. CDR3 nucleotides: TGTGCCAGCAGTTTCTCCGATGAGCGCTCCTACGAGCAGTACTTC. Amino acid sequence: CASSFSDERSYEQYF.

V usage is TRBV5-1 and J usage is TRBJ2-3; no reliable D call. Trimming left V 0 bases short and J 9 bases short, with 11 bases between. Germline CDR1 is SGHRS and CDR2 is YFSETQ. The CDR3 totals 13 residues. CDR3 amino acids: CASSLEPTDTQYF. The CDR3 bases are TGCGCCAGCAGCTTGGAGCCTACCGACACGCAGTATTTT.

This clonotype was recorded at least ten times. This chain joins TRBV12-3 or TRBV12-4 and TRBJ2-1, with D hard to call. Trimming pared 0 bases from V and 7 bases from J, leaving 13 bases between. The CDR3 has 15 amino acids. CDR3 nucleotides: TGTGCCAGCAGTTTAGCATACAGATTCGAGAATGAGCAGTTCTTC. Amino acids: CASSLAYRFENEQFF.

The gene calls are TRBV30 and TRBJ2-3; 10 bases fit TRBD2. Trimming cost V 3 bases and J 5 bases; bases outside gene matches: 8. CDR1 and CDR2 (germline): GTSNPN, SVGIG (reference sequence). The CDR3 totals 15 residues. CDR3 sequence reads: CAWSPLAGTGDTQYF. The CDR3 DNA is TGTGCCTGGAGCCCACTAGCGGGAACGGGAGATACGCAGTATTTT.

The chain carries TRBV6-1 and TRBJ2-3; 8 positions match TRBD2. The V and J ends lost 6 bases and 6 bases, in that order; junction bases with no gene match: 11. The CDR3 runs 15 residues. Germline-derived CDR1 and CDR2 are MNHNS and SASEGT. DNA for the CDR3: TGTGCCAGCAGCATTACGGGACTAGGTATGGATACGCAGTATTTT. Protein sequence: CASSITGLGMDTQYF.

This clonotype was detected a few times. The V and J genes are TRBV4-2 and TRBJ2-1; D perhaps matches TRBD2 (6 bases). The V end was cut by 0 bases, the J end by 2 bases, with 8 bases between. The CDR3 consists of 15 residues. In germline, CDR1 is LGHNA, CDR2 YNFKEQ. The CDR3 sequence is CASSQEVAAYNEQFF. CDR3 DNA: TGTGCCAGCAGCCAAGAGGTAGCGGCCTACAATGAGCAGTTCTTC.

The rearrangement uses TRBV25-1 and TRBJ1-2, with TRBD1 as a possible D gene (5 bases). V lost 4 bases and J lost 1, with 10 bases in between. The CDR3 has 14 amino acids. Germline assignment: CDR1 MGHDK and CDR2 SYGVNS. CDR3 nucleotide sequence: TGTGCCAGCAGTGGGGACGGTCTTAACTATGGCTACACCTTC. Translated, it gives CASSGDGLNYGYTF.

This clonotype appeared many times. The CDR3 nucleotides read TGTGCCAGCAGCTTCCCGGGACAGGGGAATGAGCAGTTCTTC. This codes for CASSFPGQGNEQFF. V gene TRBV7-9 combines with J gene TRBJ2-1, with 10 bases that match TRBD1. CDR1 SEHNR and CDR2 FQNEAQ come from the germline V gene (reference sequence). With V trimmed by 3 bases and J by 7 bases, 3 bases remained unmatched. This CDR3 has 14 residues.

There are a few counts of this clonotype. J is TRBJ2-1 and V is TRBV19, with 7 positions matching TRBD2. V shed 1 base and J 10 bases; nucleotides not matched to a gene: 10. CDR1 is LNHDA and CDR2 is SQIVND in the germline V gene (reference sequence). The CDR3 extends over 15 amino acids. CDR3 loop: CASSIAGGGQYEQFF. The CDR3 nucleotides are TGTGCCAGTAGTATAGCGGGCGGGGGTCAATACGAGCAGTTCTTC.

This clonotype was observed at least ten times. This chain connects TRBV12-3 or TRBV12-4 to TRBJ1-2; D not resolved. The length of the CDR3 is 12 residues. Trimming removed 9 bases at V and 6 bases at J, with 14 bases between. For the CDR3, the DNA is TGTGCCAGTTTCGGGAGTCTTAATGGCTACACCTTC. It translates to CASFGSLNGYTF.

The genes are TRBV2 and TRBJ2-5, with D tentatively TRBD2 (5 bases). Deletions cut 2 bases from V and 4 bases from J, with 8 bases between. Germline V gives CDR1 SNHLY, CDR2 FYNNEI. The CDR3 length is 13 residues. CDR3 in amino acids: CASSEMRVETQYF. The CDR3 DNA reads as TGTGCCAGCAGTGAAATGAGGGTAGAGACCCAGTACTTC.